These 26 T cell receptor beta chains were all obtained from the same sample, sequenced in a study of OX40 agonist ivuxolimab in advanced cancers. The method was the immunoSEQ multiplex PCR assay. TCRdb carries this immuneACCESS record with in-frame sequences only. Its versions omit some clonotypes, under half of them owing to an unresolved V gene in the studies checked, with the rest unexplained. The sample contains roughly 79,000 clones, under 95% of them found a single time. The biggest ten clones account for roughly 1.6% of the sample. Sequences were derived from CD4+ or CD8+ T cells sorted from blood, sampled in a trial of the OX40 agonist ivuxolimab. These TCRs come from an adult with an advanced solid tumor such as melanoma, head and neck, liver or kidney cancer.

The chain combines TRBV28 with TRBJ2-7; D possibly uses TRBD1 or TRBD2 (5 bases each). Per germline, CDR1 MDHEN and CDR2 SYDVKM. The V end lost 6 bases, the J end lost 1 base, and 19 bases lay between the germline ends. The CDR3 is 16 amino acids. CDR3 in amino acids: CASSYQWGSRSYEQYF. The DNA for the CDR3 is TGTGCCAGCAGCTACCAGTGGGGGTCAAGATCCTACGAGCAGTACTTC.

V and J are TRBV10-3 and TRBJ2-1; TRBD2 matches at 8 bases. Looked up from germline, CDR1 is ENHRY and CDR2 is SYGVKD. The CDR3 has 14 residues. V was pared by 6 bases and J by 4 bases, with 5 bases of the junction left unmatched. This CDR3 is CAISLTSGYNEQFF. The CDR3 region has the DNA TGTGCCATCAGCCTAACTAGCGGTTACAATGAGCAGTTCTTC.

The rearrangement links TRBV7-9 to TRBJ1-2; 12 bases fit TRBD1. The CDR3 sequence is 17 residues long. Germline CDR1 reads SEHNR; CDR2 reads FQNEAQ (reference sequence). The J segment lost 0 bases and the V segment lost 4 bases, leaving 6 bases of the junction unmatched. The CDR3 is CASSSLGQGASNYGYTF. The CDR3 DNA reads as TGTGCCAGCAGCTCCCTGGGACAGGGGGCGTCTAACTATGGCTACACCTTC. Full variable domain (rest looked up from reference TRBV7-9 and TRBJ1-2): DTGVSQNPRHKITKRGQNVTFRCDPISEHNRLYWYRQTLGQGPEFLTYFQNEAQLEKSRLLSDRFSAERPKGSFSTLEIQRTEQGDSAMYLCASSSLGQGASNYGYTFGSGTRLTVV.

The V gene is TRBV9, the J gene TRBJ2-1; the match to TRBD2 covers 9 bases. The CDR3 consists of 16 residues. The J segment lost 4 bases and the V segment lost 0 bases, leaving 5 bases of the junction unmatched. CDR1 is SGDLS and CDR2 is YYNGEE in the germline V gene. The CDR3 DNA follows: TGTGCCAGCAGCGTAGACCCTAGCGGGACATACAATGAGCAGTTCTTC. Amino acid sequence: CASSVDPSGTYNEQFF.

This clone was recorded only once. The chain uses TRBV11-3 and TRBJ2-3; D is ambiguous. CDR1 and CDR2 from the germline V gene are SGHNT and YENEEA. V shed 3 bases and J shed 2 bases, with 9 bases lying between them. This CDR3 is built from 14 residues. The CDR3 coding sequence is TGTGCCAGCAGCTTTAAACAGAACACAGATACGCAGTATTTT. This sequence encodes CASSFKQNTDTQYF.

The chain links TRBV25-1 to TRBJ1-1; perhaps TRBD1 as D (6 bases). This CDR3 is 15 amino acids long. Germline-derived CDR1 and CDR2 are MGHDK and SYGVNS. Trimming cost V 1 base and J 4 bases, with 13 bases left between them. This CDR3 is CASSESGVKATEAFF. DNA of the CDR3: TGTGCCAGCAGTGAATCAGGGGTGAAAGCCACTGAAGCTTTCTTT.

The chain employs TRBV7-2 and TRBJ2-7, with 7 bases fitting TRBD2. Germline-derived CDR1 and CDR2 are SGHTA and FQGNSA. Unmatched junction bases numbered 8, after V lost 5 bases and J lost 4 bases. The CDR3 consists of 14 residues. CDR3 sequence: CASSKGREQYEQYF. Here the CDR3 DNA reads TGTGCCAGCAGCAAAGGGAGGGAGCAGTACGAGCAGTACTTC.

This chain uses TRBV21-1 with TRBJ2-5; the D call TRBD1 from the table was never checked on the DNA. The assigned J gene may be wrong: the sequence end matches TRBJ2-7 better. TRBV21-1 is classified as a pseudogene. The CDR3 length is 14 residues. CDR3 sequence (DNA): TGTGCCAGCAGCAAATCCAGGGGCTGGTACGAGCAGTACTTC. It yields the protein CASSKSRGWYEQYF.

J is TRBJ1-2 and V is TRBV6-6, with unresolved D. The CDR3 length is 14 residues. CDR1 MNHNY and CDR2 SVGAGI come from the germline V gene (reference sequence). Trimming shortened V by 0 bases and J by 8 bases, and 13 bases separated the two germline ends. As DNA, the CDR3 is TGTGCCAGCAGTTACTCTGTAGGCGGAGGAGGCTACACCTTC. Protein product: CASSYSVGGGGYTF.

V is TRBV5-1 and J is TRBJ2-1; the D gene could be TRBD1 or TRBD2 (6 bases each). There are 17 residues in the CDR3. Germline values: CDR1 SGHRS, CDR2 YFSETQ. The V gene lost 3 bases and the J gene lost 0 bases, with 16 bases spanning the gap. The CDR3 spells CASSYPGSGASYNEQFF. The DNA for the CDR3 is TGCGCCAGCAGCTACCCAGGGTCGGGGGCCTCCTACAATGAGCAGTTCTTC. The full variable domain, in which reference TRBV5-1 and TRBJ2-1 provide the parts outside the CDR3, is KAGVTQTPRYLIKTRGQQVTLSCSPISGHRSVSWYQQTPGQGLQFLFEYFSETQRNKGNFPGRFSGRQFSNSRSEMNVSTLELGDSALYLCASSYPGSGASYNEQFFGPGTRLTVL.

The rearrangement links TRBV19 to TRBJ2-3; TRBD1 matches at 9 bases. The CDR3 spans 17 residues. Germline lookup yields CDR1 LNHDA and CDR2 SQIVND (reference sequence). Germline trimming cut 4 bases from V and 0 bases from J; bases unmatched to any gene: 8. This CDR3 reads CASSTGYRGLSTDTQYF. Written as DNA, the CDR3 is TGTGCCAGTAGTACCGGGTACAGGGGGCTTAGCACAGATACGCAGTATTTT.

The rearrangement joins TRBV4-3 to TRBJ1-1, with 9 bases identical to TRBD1. V shed 4 bases and J 6 bases; nucleotides not matched to a gene: 3. The germline V gene encodes CDR1 LGHNA and CDR2 YSLEER. This CDR3 contains 13 residues. The CDR3 DNA reads as TGCGCCAGCAGCCTTGACAGGGGGGCTGAAGCTTTCTTT. Its protein is CASSLDRGAEAFF.

The chain has TRBV5-4 and TRBJ2-5; TRBD2 agrees at 11 bases. Germline trimming cut 3 bases from V and 1 base from J; bases unmatched to any gene: 8. The CDR3 runs 17 residues. Germline-derived CDR1 and CDR2 are SGHNT and YYREEE (reference sequence). CDR3 in DNA: TGTGCCAGCAGCTCAGAACCCGGGACTAGCGGCCAAGAGACCCAGTACTTC. This translates into CASSSEPGTSGQETQYF.

This chain links TRBV11-2 with TRBJ2-3; 9 bases fit TRBD2. Unmatched junction bases numbered 8, after V lost 1 base and J lost 3 bases. Germline values: CDR1 SGHAT, CDR2 FQNNGV. The CDR3 length is 17 residues. CDR3 in amino acids: CASSLGLAGRRTDTQYF. As DNA, the CDR3 is TGTGCCAGCAGCTTAGGCCTAGCGGGGCGAAGGACAGATACGCAGTATTTT.

The chain links TRBV29-1 to TRBJ1-1, with TRBD1 matching 7 bases. This CDR3 is built from 11 residues. Per the germline V gene, CDR1 is SQVTM and CDR2 is ANQGSEA. The CDR3 bases are TGCAGTGTGGGACAGCCCGGCGAAGCTTTCTTT. This gives the protein CSVGQPGEAFF.

The chain combines TRBV5-1 with TRBJ2-2, with 10 bases lining up with TRBD2. CDR3 size: 15 residues. CDR1 and CDR2 from the germline V gene are SGHRS and YFSETQ. V shed 5 bases, J shed 7 bases, and the junction held 8 bases outside the gene matches. The CDR3 reads CASRSLAGDFGELFF. The CDR3 DNA is TGCGCCAGCAGATCCCTAGCGGGAGATTTCGGGGAGCTGTTTTTT.

The V and J genes are TRBV11-1 and TRBJ2-6; D is ambiguous. CDR1 and CDR2 from the germline V gene are SGHAT and FQDESV (reference sequence). V was shortened by 1 base and J by 4 bases, with 8 bases between the two germline ends. The CDR3 contains 15 residues. This CDR3 reads CASSLDFRGANVLTF. In DNA, the CDR3 is TGTGCCAGCAGCTTAGATTTTAGAGGGGCCAACGTCCTGACTTTC. Combining the CDR3 with reference TRBV11-1 and TRBJ2-6 gives the whole variable domain EAEVAQSPRYKITEKSQAVAFWCDPISGHATLYWYRQILGQGPELLVQFQDESVVDDSQLPKDRFSAERLKGVDSTLKIQPAELGDSAMYLCASSLDFRGANVLTFGAGSRLTVL.

The count of this clone is one. The chain employs TRBV6-5 and TRBJ2-1; tentative D call: TRBD2 (5 bases). Between the trimmed V and J ends, which lost 7 bases and 0 bases, there was a span of 13 bases. Germline CDR1 and CDR2: MNHEY and SVGAGI. The CDR3 spans 15 residues. The CDR3 region has the DNA TGTGCCAGCAAGGGCGGGCTCAACTCCTACAATGAGCAGTTCTTC. Translation gives CASKGGLNSYNEQFF.

The chain uses TRBV19 and TRBJ2-2, with D possibly called TRBD1 or TRBD2 (5 bases each). V gave up 4 bases and J gave up 8 bases, with 14 bases separating them. Per the germline V gene, CDR1 is LNHDA and CDR2 is SQIVND (reference sequence). CDR3 length equals 14 residues. The CDR3 DNA reads TGTGCCAGTAGTACGGGACCGGTGGCAGGGGAGCTGTTTTTT. Translating it yields CASSTGPVAGELFF.

This clone has a single count. The rearrangement uses TRBV29-1 and TRBJ2-3; possibly TRBD2 for D (6 bases). The CDR3 consists of 13 residues. Per germline, CDR1 SQVTM and CDR2 ANQGSEA. V lost 8 bases to trimming and J lost 0 bases, with 12 bases between them. In nucleotides, the CDR3 is TGCAGCCTCGGACTACTCAGCACAGATACGCAGTATTTT. It translates to CSLGLLSTDTQYF.

V usage is TRBV7-8 and J usage is TRBJ2-7, with TRBD1 as a possible D gene (6 bases). Trimming removed 2 bases from V and 6 bases from J, with 14 bases in between. CDR3 length equals 14 residues. The germline V gene encodes CDR1 SGHVS and CDR2 FQNEAQ. CDR3 DNA sequence: TGTGCCAGCAGCTTACAGCTAGGGGGTGCCGAGCAGTACTTC. Encoded protein: CASSLQLGGAEQYF.

The V gene is TRBV10-3, the J gene TRBJ2-6; D uncertain. Germline loops: CDR1 ENHRY, CDR2 SYGVKD. V lost 3 bases, J lost 0 bases, and 15 bases lay in between. This CDR3 is built from 18 residues. This chain's CDR3 is CAISDQLTPSSGANVLTF. CDR3 bases: TGTGCCATCAGTGACCAATTGACACCCAGCTCTGGGGCCAACGTCCTGACTTTC.

This clone showed up just once. The chain recombines TRBV7-2 with TRBJ1-5, with D possibly matching TRBD1 (5 bases). V was cut by 1 base and J by 4 bases, with 11 bases left in between. Germline V gives CDR1 SGHTA, CDR2 FQGNSA. The CDR3 length is 15 residues. CDR3 nucleotides: TGTGCCAGCAGCTTAGTTCAGGGAGCAAATCAGCCCCAGCATTTT. Amino acids: CASSLVQGANQPQHF.

CDR3 nucleotide sequence: TGTGCCAGCTCACCACCGATTAGCGGGGAGGGTCGAGAGACCCAGTACTTC. This sequence encodes CASSPPISGEGRETQYF. The chain links TRBV18 to TRBJ2-5; 8 nucleotides line up with TRBD2. The CDR3 extends over 17 amino acids. With 0 bases clipped from V and 4 bases from J, the junction kept 10 bases outside the gene matches. Germline V gene data show CDR1 as KGHSH and CDR2 as LQKENI. The whole variable domain, remainder taken from reference TRBV18 and TRBJ2-5, is NAGVMQNPRHLVRRRGQEARLRCSPMKGHSHVYWYRQLPEEGLKFMVYLQKENIIDESGMPKERFSAEFPKEGPSILRIQQVVRGDSAAYFCASSPPISGEGRETQYFGPGTRLLVL.

The chain couples TRBV6-5 to TRBJ2-3; possibly TRBD2 for D (6 bases). Germline-derived CDR1 and CDR2 are MNHEY and SVGAGI. The V and J ends lost 2 bases and 4 bases respectively, with 13 bases between them. The CDR3 length is 15 residues. The CDR3 protein is CASSYAGWGSDTQYF. CDR3 DNA: TGTGCCAGCAGTTACGCGGGGTGGGGCTCAGATACGCAGTATTTT.

The rearrangement links TRBV7-9 to TRBJ1-1, with TRBD1 identical over 7 bases. Per germline, CDR1 SEHNR and CDR2 FQNEAQ (reference sequence). The ends lost 5 bases at V and 0 bases at J; junction bases unmatched: 6. This CDR3 is built from 15 residues. For the CDR3, the DNA is TGTGCCAGCAGCCGGGGACAGTCCATGAACACTGAAGCTTTCTTT. Translating gives CASSRGQSMNTEAFF.